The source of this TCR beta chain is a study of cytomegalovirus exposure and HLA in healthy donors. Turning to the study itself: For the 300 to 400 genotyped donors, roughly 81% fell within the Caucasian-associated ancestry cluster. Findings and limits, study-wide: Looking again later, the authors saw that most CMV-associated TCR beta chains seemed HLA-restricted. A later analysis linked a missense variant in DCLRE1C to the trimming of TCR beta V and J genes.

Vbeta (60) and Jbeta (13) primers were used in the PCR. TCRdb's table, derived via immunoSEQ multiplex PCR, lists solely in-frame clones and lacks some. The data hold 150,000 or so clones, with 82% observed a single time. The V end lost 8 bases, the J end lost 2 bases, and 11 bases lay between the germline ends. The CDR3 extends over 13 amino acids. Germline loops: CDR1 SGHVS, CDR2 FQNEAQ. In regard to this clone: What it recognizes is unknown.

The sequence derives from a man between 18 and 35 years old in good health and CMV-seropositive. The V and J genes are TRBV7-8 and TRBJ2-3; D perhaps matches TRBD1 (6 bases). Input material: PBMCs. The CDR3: CASSGVNTDTQYF. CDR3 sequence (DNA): TGTGCCAGCTCAGGGGTTAACACAGATACGCAGTATTTT.